The TCR beta chain under discussion was sequenced for a study of blood T cells in healthy people across ages. Study conclusions and caveats: Diversity was higher, and naive CD4+ cells more numerous, in long-lived donors than in aged donors.

Per sample, at least 6 micrograms of total RNA were extracted. As to this clonotype: As yet, its antigen is unknown.

It was with a sample-barcoded 5' primer and a J-beta primer mix that a second PCR of roughly 7 to 12 cycles was run. Each cDNA molecule carried a tag from a template-switch adaptor that contained 12 random nucleotides. Each sample provided no less than 2.5 million CDR3-containing paired-end reads. TCRdb called the 5' RACE reads again in MiXCR, with one record for every CDR3 protein. This table holds approximately 770,000 distinct CDR3 sequences, roughly 64% found once. The V gene's germline CDR1 is SQVTM and CDR2 ANQGSEA. V gave up 3 bases and J gave up 3 bases; unmatched junction bases: 2. This CDR3 contains 13 residues.

The J gene is TRBJ2-1, the V gene TRBV29-1, with 7 bases lining up with TRBD2. The TCR originated in a man aged 25-45 years in good health. Sequenced: blood. CDR3 in DNA: TGCAGCGTTGAGAGCGGGAACTACAATGAGCAGTTCTTC. This encodes CSVESGNYNEQFF.